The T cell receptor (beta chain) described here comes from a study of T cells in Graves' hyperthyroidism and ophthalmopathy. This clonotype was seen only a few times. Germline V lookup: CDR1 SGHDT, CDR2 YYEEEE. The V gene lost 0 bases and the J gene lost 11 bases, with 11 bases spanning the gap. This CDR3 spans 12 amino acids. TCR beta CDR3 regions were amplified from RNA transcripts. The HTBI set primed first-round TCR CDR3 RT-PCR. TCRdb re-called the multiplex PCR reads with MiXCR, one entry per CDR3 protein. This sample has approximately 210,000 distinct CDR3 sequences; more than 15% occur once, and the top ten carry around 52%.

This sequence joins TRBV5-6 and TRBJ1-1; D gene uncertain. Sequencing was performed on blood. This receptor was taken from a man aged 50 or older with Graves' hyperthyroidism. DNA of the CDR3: TGTGCCAGCAGCTTGGGATTCTCACGGGCTTTCTTT. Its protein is CASSLGFSRAFF.